The 27 T cell receptor beta chains listed next were all sequenced from one sample in a study of spatial heterogeneity in lung cancer. TCRdb passed the 5' RACE reads through MiXCR, listing each CDR3 protein once. The repertoire holds tens of thousands of distinct CDR3 sequences, with roughly a fifth as singletons. Stated time point: blood at routine non-recurrence follow-up after resection. Specimen: PBMCs, collected at follow-up. These receptors all stem from a male donor with early-stage non-small cell lung cancer.

This clonotype is labeled as medium-sized. This chain connects TRBV4-3 to TRBJ1-2, with no clear D. Germline CDR1 reads LGHNA; CDR2 reads YSLEER. This CDR3 is built from 16 residues. Deletions cut 0 bases from V and 3 bases from J, with 14 bases between. The CDR3 bases are TGCGCCAGCAGCCAAGAGCCGCCGGAACTCGACTATGGCTACACCTTC. Translating it yields CASSQEPPELDYGYTF.

The J gene is TRBJ1-5, the V gene TRBV29-1, with D perhaps TRBD1 (5 bases). This CDR3 region has 13 residues. Trimming pared 7 bases from V and 7 bases from J, leaving 17 bases between. CDR1 SQVTM and CDR2 ANQGSEA come from the germline V gene. The CDR3 bases are TGCAGCGCCGGCGGGGCATGGGGGCAGCCCCAGCATTTT. As protein: CSAGGAWGQPQHF.

The chain has TRBV18 and TRBJ2-7; D remains ambiguous. V was trimmed by 1 base and J by 2 bases, leaving 6 bases between them. The CDR3 is 13 residues long. Germline CDR1 is KGHSH and CDR2 is LQKENI. In DNA, the CDR3 is TGTGCCAGCTCACCACTACAAGCCTACGAGCAGTACTTC. This translates into CASSPLQAYEQYF.

The chain is built from TRBV29-1 and TRBJ1-1; no definite D call. This CDR3 is built from 14 residues. Germline lookup yields CDR1 SQVTM and CDR2 ANQGSEA. The V and J ends lost 2 bases and 1 base respectively, with 11 bases between them. In nucleotides, the CDR3 is TGCAGCGTTGAAATTTTACCGAGGAACACTGAAGCTTTCTTT. This codes for CSVEILPRNTEAFF.

V gene TRBV7-2 combines with J gene TRBJ2-3; D gene unclear. Between the trimmed V and J ends, which lost 6 bases and 3 bases, there was a span of 4 bases. The CDR3 has 11 residues. Germline-derived CDR1 and CDR2 are SGHTA and FQGNSA. CDR3 bases: TGTGCCAGCAGGAAAACAGATACGCAGTATTTT. It codes for CASRKTDTQYF.

This sequence joins TRBV19 and TRBJ2-5; either TRBD1 or TRBD2 may supply D (6 bases each). V was pared by 5 bases and J by 4 bases, with 20 bases between. From germline, CDR1 is LNHDA and CDR2 SQIVND (reference sequence). The CDR3 runs 16 residues. The CDR3 is CASSPQRTEGGETQYF. The CDR3 coding sequence is TGTGCCAGTAGTCCTCAGAGGACAGAGGGGGGAGAGACCCAGTACTTC.

In this sample, this clonotype turned up a few times. This rearrangement joins TRBV5-6 to TRBJ2-1; 8 bases are shared with TRBD2. This CDR3 is built from 15 residues. After removal of 7 bases from V and 2 bases from J, the junction contained 8 bases not matched to a gene. CDR1 is SGHDT, CDR2 YYEEEE, per germline. The CDR3 DNA reads as TGTGCCAGCTCCTCGAGTAGCGGGGCCTACAATGAGCAGTTCTTC. Translated, it gives CASSSSSGAYNEQFF.

The chain employs TRBV13 and TRBJ2-3, with D hard to call. V was cut by 5 bases and J by 0 bases, with 12 bases left in between. Germline loops: CDR1 PRHDT, CDR2 FYEKMQ (reference sequence). This CDR3 is 15 amino acids long. The CDR3 reads CASSLRRTSTDTQYF. The CDR3 DNA reads as TGTGCCAGCAGCCTCAGGAGAACTAGCACAGATACGCAGTATTTT.

This clonotype occurred a few times. CDR3 sequence reads: CASSYSRGNEQFF. In nucleotides, the CDR3 is TGTGCCAGCAGTTACTCACGGGGAAATGAGCAGTTCTTC. This rearrangement joins TRBV6-5 to TRBJ2-1, with D possibly being TRBD2 (5 bases). Trimming took off 0 bases at V and 7 bases at J, with 7 bases between the two ends. Looked up from germline, CDR1 is MNHEY and CDR2 is SVGAGI. This CDR3 has 13 residues.

This clonotype came up a few times. This rearrangement joins TRBV7-6 to TRBJ1-1, with unresolved D. V gave up 2 bases and J gave up 1 base, with 8 bases separating them. CDR3 length equals 14 residues. Per germline, CDR1 SGHVS and CDR2 FNYEAQ. The CDR3 bases are TGTGCCAGCAGCTTAAGTCGTCAGAACACTGAAGCTTTCTTT. Protein sequence: CASSLSRQNTEAFF.

This clonotype was detected many times. The chain uses TRBV4-1 and TRBJ2-1; tentative D call: TRBD1 (6 bases). Trimming removed 0 bases at V and 13 bases at J, with 13 bases between. CDR1 and CDR2 from the germline V gene are MGHRA and YSYEKL. This CDR3 is 13 amino acids long. The CDR3 reads CASSQETGSPQFF. In nucleotides, the CDR3 is TGCGCCAGCAGCCAAGAAACAGGGTCCCCCCAGTTCTTC.

The chain recombines TRBV24-1 with TRBJ2-2; D may be TRBD1 (6 bases). The germline gives CDR1 KGHDR, CDR2 SFDVKD. Trimming stripped 4 bases from V and 0 bases from J, with 14 bases between. The CDR3 runs 17 residues. CDR3 protein: CATSEYTGISNTGELFF. DNA for the CDR3: TGTGCCACCAGTGAGTATACAGGGATTTCGAACACCGGGGAGCTGTTTTTT.

This chain connects TRBV7-2 to TRBJ2-2; D is undetermined. The CDR3 contains 17 residues. Germline V gene lookup returns CDR1 SGHTA and CDR2 FQGNSA. Trimming took off 2 bases at V and 0 bases at J, with 13 bases between the two ends. The chain's CDR3 is CASSLLNPSANTGELFF. The DNA of the CDR3 is TGTGCCAGCAGCTTATTGAATCCTTCCGCGAACACCGGGGAGCTGTTTTTT.

V gene TRBV6-6 combines with J gene TRBJ1-2; D is undetermined. There are 13 residues in the CDR3. V dropped 5 bases and J dropped 3 bases, with 10 bases sitting between them. Looked up from germline, CDR1 is MNHNY and CDR2 is SVGAGI (reference sequence). CDR3: CASSEVLHYGYTF. As DNA, the CDR3 is TGTGCCAGCAGTGAAGTACTCCACTATGGCTACACCTTC.

The table lists this clonotype with many counts. The chain carries TRBV11-3 and TRBJ1-1; a possible D gene is TRBD1 (5 bases). Trimming cost V 1 base and J 4 bases, with 10 bases left between them. Germline assignment: CDR1 SGHNT and CDR2 YENEEA. The CDR3 is 14 amino acids. Here the CDR3 DNA reads TGTGCCAGCAGCTTAGGGAGGGGCTCCACTGAAGCTTTCTTT. It specifies CASSLGRGSTEAFF.

The CDR3 DNA follows: TGTGCCAGCAGCTCGCCTCGAGATGGCTCTGGAAACACCATATATTTT. Its protein product is CASSSPRDGSGNTIYF. The V and J genes are TRBV11-2 and TRBJ1-3; D ambiguous. CDR3 size: 16 residues. The germline gives CDR1 SGHAT, CDR2 FQNNGV. V lost 4 bases and J lost 0, with 13 bases in between. The full variable domain, with the rest looked up from reference TRBV11-2 and TRBJ1-3, is EAGVAQSPRYKIIEKRQSVAFWCNPISGHATLYWYQQILGQGPKLLIQFQNNGVVDDSQLPKDRFSAERLKGVDSTLKIQPAKLEDSAVYLCASSSPRDGSGNTIYFGEGSWLTVV.

Many counts were recorded for this clonotype. The chain is built from TRBV4-2 and TRBJ1-5; weak D call: TRBD1 (6 bases). CDR3 size: 16 residues. Between the trimmed V and J ends, which lost 4 bases and 6 bases, there was a span of 19 bases. Germline CDR1 is LGHNA and CDR2 is YNFKEQ. Here the CDR3 reads CASSRKVAQGGQPQHF. The DNA for the CDR3 is TGTGCCAGCAGCCGCAAGGTAGCACAGGGTGGTCAGCCCCAGCATTTT.

The chain has TRBV10-2 and TRBJ2-1; maybe TRBD1 (6 bases). This CDR3 comprises 15 residues. The V end lost 1 base, the J end lost 5 bases, and 12 bases lay between the germline ends. Germline-derived CDR1 and CDR2 are WSHSY and SAAADI. The CDR3 sequence: CASSEFRGPDNEQFF. The CDR3 DNA sequence: TGCGCCAGCAGTGAGTTCAGGGGCCCTGACAATGAGCAGTTCTTC.

This clonotype was counted many times. The chain uses TRBV18 and TRBJ2-3; D may match TRBD1 or TRBD2 (5 bases each). CDR3 length: 14 amino acids. The germline V gene has CDR1 KGHSH and CDR2 LQKENI. V shed 3 bases and J shed 4 bases, with 11 bases lying between them. CDR3 DNA: TGTGCCAGCTCACCGCGTTGGGACCCAGATACGCAGTATTTT. Its protein is CASSPRWDPDTQYF.

This clonotype has more than one count but fewer than ten. This chain uses TRBV7-7 with TRBJ2-1; D perhaps matches TRBD1 (5 bases). In germline, CDR1 is SSHAT, CDR2 FNYEAQ (reference sequence). The V end was cut by 1 base, the J end by 4 bases, with 17 bases between. The CDR3 loop spans 17 amino acids. Here the CDR3 DNA reads TGTGCCAGCAGCTTAGTAGGGGTCAAGTTAAGATACAATGAGCAGTTCTTC. This codes for CASSLVGVKLRYNEQFF.

The chain carries TRBV20-1 and TRBJ2-5; TRBD2 agrees at 10 bases. Germline CDR1 DFQATT, CDR2 SNEGSKA (reference sequence). With V trimmed by 7 bases and J by 3 bases, 11 bases remained unmatched. The CDR3 has 15 residues. The DNA for the CDR3 is TGCAGTGTGGCTAGCGGGGGCTCAGTTAAAGAGACCCAGTACTTC. It specifies CSVASGGSVKETQYF.

This chain connects TRBV12-3 or TRBV12-4 to TRBJ1-5; D is unclear. The CDR3 totals 14 residues. Trimming cost V 6 bases and J 7 bases, with 16 bases left between them. This CDR3 is CASSLGLGGQPQHF. The DNA of the CDR3 is TGTGCCAGCAGCTTGGGCCTAGGAGGCCAGCCCCAGCATTTT.

The rearrangement uses TRBV5-1 and TRBJ2-1; D is possibly TRBD1 (6 bases). CDR1 is SGHRS and CDR2 is YFSETQ in the germline V gene. Trimming took 4 bases from V and 6 from J, leaving 14 bases between them. This CDR3 contains 14 residues. In DNA form, the CDR3 reads TGCGCCAGCAGCACCCGGGACATCTTCAATGAGCAGTTCTTC. This translates into CASSTRDIFNEQFF.

This clonotype has a handful of counts. This chain links TRBV19 with TRBJ1-1; D perhaps matches TRBD1 (6 bases). Germline lookup yields CDR1 LNHDA and CDR2 SQIVND (reference sequence). The V end lost 7 bases, the J end lost 8 bases, and 17 bases lay between the germline ends. The CDR3 runs to 13 residues. DNA for the CDR3: TGTGCCAGTAAAAACGGGGGCACTATAGAAGCTTTCTTT. This encodes CASKNGGTIEAFF. The variable domain in full, with the rest retrieved from reference TRBV19 and TRBJ1-1, is DGGITQSPKYLFRKEGQNVTLSCEQNLNHDAMYWYRQDPGQGLRLIYYSQIVNDFQKGDIAEGYSVSREKKESFPLTVTSAQKNPTAFYLCASKNGGTIEAFFGQGTRLTVV.

The chain has TRBV12-3 or TRBV12-4 and TRBJ2-2; 11 bases map to TRBD1. V gave up 6 bases and J gave up 0 bases; unmatched junction bases: 18. CDR3 size: 21 residues. CDR3 bases: TGTGCCAGCAGACCCTCATCTCCGGGACAGGGGGTAACCACGAACACCGGGGAGCTGTTTTTT. Amino acids: CASRPSSPGQGVTTNTGELFF.

The CDR3 sequence: CASSSGPQKRNEQFF. CDR3 coding DNA: TGTGCCAGCAGCTCCGGCCCCCAAAAAAGGAATGAGCAGTTCTTC. The chain carries TRBV11-2 and TRBJ2-1; D is unresolved. The CDR3 extends over 15 amino acids. V lost 4 bases and J 7 bases, leaving 17 bases between the germline ends. Germline V CDR1 and CDR2: SGHAT, FQNNGV. Looking up the rest from reference TRBV11-2 and TRBJ2-1 gives the full variable domain: EAGVAQSPRYKIIEKRQSVAFWCNPISGHATLYWYQQILGQGPKLLIQFQNNGVVDDSQLPKDRFSAERLKGVDSTLKIQPAKLEDSAVYLCASSSGPQKRNEQFFGPGTRLTVL.

The chain uses TRBV6-1 and TRBJ2-3; D is ambiguous. This CDR3 contains 16 residues. Germline values: CDR1 MNHNS, CDR2 SASEGT. The V gene lost 2 bases and the J gene lost 1 base, with 13 bases spanning the gap. The CDR3 sequence: CASSEFYSLRTDTQYF. CDR3 DNA: TGTGCCAGCAGTGAATTTTACAGCCTGCGCACAGATACGCAGTATTTT.